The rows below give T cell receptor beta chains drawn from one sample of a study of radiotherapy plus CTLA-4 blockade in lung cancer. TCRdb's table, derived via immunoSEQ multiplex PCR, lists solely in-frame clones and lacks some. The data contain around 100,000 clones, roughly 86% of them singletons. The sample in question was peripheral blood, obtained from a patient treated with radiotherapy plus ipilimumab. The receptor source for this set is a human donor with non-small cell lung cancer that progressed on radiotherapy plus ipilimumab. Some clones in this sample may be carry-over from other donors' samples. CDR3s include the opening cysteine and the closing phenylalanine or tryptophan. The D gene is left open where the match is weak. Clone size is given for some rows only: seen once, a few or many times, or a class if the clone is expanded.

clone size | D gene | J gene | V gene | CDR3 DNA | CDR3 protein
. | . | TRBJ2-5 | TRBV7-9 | TGTGCCAGCAGCTTAGGAACAGGGTTGGGTGAGACCCAGTACTTC | CASSLGTGLGETQYF
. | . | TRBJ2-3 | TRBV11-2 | TGTGCCAGCAGCTTATCCCCGTCAGATACGCAGTATTTT | CASSLSPSDTQYF
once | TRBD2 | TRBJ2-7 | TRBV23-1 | TGCGCCATAAATTCGCGGGGGGCTGTCGACGAGCAGTACTTC | CAINSRGAVDEQYF
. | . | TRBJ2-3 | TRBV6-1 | TGTGCCAGCAGGGCCGGGGGTAGCACAGATACGCAGTATTTT | CASRAGGSTDTQYF
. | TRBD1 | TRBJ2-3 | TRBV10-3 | TGTGCCATCACCGAGACAGGGTATAACACAGATACGCAGTATTTT | CAITETGYNTDTQYF
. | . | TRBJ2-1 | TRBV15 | TGTGCCACCAGCAGAGATCATGGGACAAGCCCGTACAATGAGCAGTTCTTC | CATSRDHGTSPYNEQFF
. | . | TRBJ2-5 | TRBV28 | TGTGCCAGCAGTGAAACGGGACTCTCCCCGGAGGGGGAGACCCAGTACTTC | CASSETGLSPEGETQYF
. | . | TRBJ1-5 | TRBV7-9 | TGTGCCAGCAGCATATATGGGGATCAGCCCCAGCATTTT | CASSIYGDQPQHF
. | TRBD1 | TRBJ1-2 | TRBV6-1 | TGTGCCAGCAGTCTACAGGGGGCGACCAACTATGGCTACACCTTC | CASSLQGATNYGYTF
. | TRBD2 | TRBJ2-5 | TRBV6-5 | TGTGCCAGCAGTTACTCGAGCAGCGGGGCTCTGGAGACCCAGTACTTC | CASSYSSSGALETQYF
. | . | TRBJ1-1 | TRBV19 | TGTGCCAGTAGGGTTAGGGACGCTGGCGGGGCTTTCTTT | CASRVRDAGGAFF
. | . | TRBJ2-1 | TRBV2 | TGTGCCAGCAGTGAAGTCTCCTACAATGAGCAGTTCTTC | CASSEVSYNEQFF
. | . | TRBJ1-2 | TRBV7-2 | TGTGCCAGCAGCACCCCGGGATCCCACCTCGCCTTC | CASSTPGSHLAF
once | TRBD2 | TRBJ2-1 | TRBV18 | TGTGCCAGCTCATGGACTAGCGGGGGGTCAAACAATGAGCAGTTCTTC | CASSWTSGGSNNEQFF
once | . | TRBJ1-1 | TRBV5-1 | TGCGCCAGCAGCCCGGTGTCAGGGGTGAACACTGAAGCTTTCTTT | CASSPVSGVNTEAFF
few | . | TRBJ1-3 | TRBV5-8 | TGTGCCAGCAGCTTGACAGGCAACTCTGGAAACACCATATATTTT | CASSLTGNSGNTIYF
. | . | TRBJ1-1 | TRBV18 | TGTGCCAGCTCACCACTAGGTTCGGACACTGAAGCTTTCTTT | CASSPLGSDTEAFF
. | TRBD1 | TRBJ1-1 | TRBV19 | TGTGCCAGTACCCCGGACAGGGGGTATGGGAACACTGAAGCTTTCTTT | CASTPDRGYGNTEAFF
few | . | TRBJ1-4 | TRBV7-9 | TGTGCCAGCAGACCTGGGAGGGCTGGGGAAAAACTGTTTTTT | CASRPGRAGEKLFF
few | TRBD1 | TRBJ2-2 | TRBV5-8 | TGTGCCAGCAGCTGGGCCGCCGGGACAGACCTCTACACCGGGGAGCTGTTTTTT | CASSWAAGTDLYTGELFF
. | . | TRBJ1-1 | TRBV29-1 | TGCAGCGTTGGAAGAATGAACACTGAAGCTTTCTTT | CSVGRMNTEAFF
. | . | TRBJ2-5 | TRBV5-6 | TGTGCCAGCAGCTTTAGACAGAATCCCCAAGAGACCCAGTACTTC | CASSFRQNPQETQYF
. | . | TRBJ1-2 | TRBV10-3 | TGTGCCATCAGTGAGTCGCCAGGGGCTAACTATGGCTACACCTTC | CAISESPGANYGYTF
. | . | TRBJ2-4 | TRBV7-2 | TGTGCCAGCAATGACAGGTCCATAGCCAAAAACATTCAGTACTTC | CASNDRSIAKNIQYF
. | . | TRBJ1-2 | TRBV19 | TGTGCCAGTAGTATTCCTGGATGGGGCTATGGCTACACCTTC | CASSIPGWGYGYTF
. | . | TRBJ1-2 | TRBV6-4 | TGTGCCAGCGTAGTGATGTCAGGGGAACTTATAAATGGCTACACCTTC | CASVVMSGELINGYTF
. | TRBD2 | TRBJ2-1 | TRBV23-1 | TGCGCCAGCCTGATCCCGGGGGGGGGATCTGGGTATGAGCAGTTCTTC | CASLIPGGGSGYEQFF
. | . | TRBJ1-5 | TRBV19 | TGTGCCAGTAGCCCCTTAGATCAGCCCCAGCATTTT | CASSPLDQPQHF
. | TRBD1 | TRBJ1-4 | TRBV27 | TGTGCCAGCAGTTTAAGGGCAGGGGGCAGTGAAAAACTGTTTTTT | CASSLRAGGSEKLFF
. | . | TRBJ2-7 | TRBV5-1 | TGCGCCAGCTTCCAGGGGGGGCGGGGGGACGAGCAGTACTTC | CASFQGGRGDEQYF
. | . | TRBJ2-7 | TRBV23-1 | TGCGCCAGCACTCCGACAGCGACCATCTACGAGCAGTACTTC | CASTPTATIYEQYF
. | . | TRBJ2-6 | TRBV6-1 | TGTGCCAGCAGTGAGGGGAACTCTGGGGCCAACGTCCTGACTTTC | CASSEGNSGANVLTF
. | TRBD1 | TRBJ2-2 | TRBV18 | TGTGCCAGCTCACCGAGGGCGACAGGGGGCCTCGGGGAGCTGTTTTTT | CASSPRATGGLGELFF
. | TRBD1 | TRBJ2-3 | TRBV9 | TGTGCCAGCAGCGTAGTATGGGACAGAGTAACAGATACGCAGTATTTT | CASSVVWDRVTDTQYF
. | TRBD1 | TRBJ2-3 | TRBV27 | TGTGCCAGCAGTACAGGACAGGGGAGAGCAGATACGCAGTATTTT | CASSTGQGRADTQYF
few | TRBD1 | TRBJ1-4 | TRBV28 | TGTGCCAGCAGCCAGCCCAGGGGAAGGGGGCGCGATCATAGTGAAAAACTGTTTTTT | CASSQPRGRGRDHSEKLFF
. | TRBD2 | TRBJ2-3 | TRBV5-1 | TGCGCCAGCAGCATACTAGCGGGGGGTACAGATACGCAGTATTTT | CASSILAGGTDTQYF
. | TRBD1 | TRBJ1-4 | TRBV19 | TGTGCCAGCTCAAAGGACAGGGGGCGGGGGACAACTAATGAAAAACTGTTTTTT | CASSKDRGRGTTNEKLFF
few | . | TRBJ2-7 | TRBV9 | TGTGCCAGCAGCCTCGGCAACGAGCAGTACTTC | CASSLGNEQYF
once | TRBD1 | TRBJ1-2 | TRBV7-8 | TGTGCCAGCAGCTTAGGGGCGTCGGGACAGGGGGTTTGCACCTTC | CASSLGASGQGVCTF
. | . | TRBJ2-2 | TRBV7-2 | TGTGCCAGCAGCTTAGTCTGGGACACCTTGTTTTCCGGGGAGCTGTTTTTT | CASSLVWDTLFSGELFF
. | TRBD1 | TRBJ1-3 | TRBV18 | TGTGCCAGCTCACCGCCGGGACAGGGGTTCGACTCTGGAAACACCATATATTTT | CASSPPGQGFDSGNTIYF
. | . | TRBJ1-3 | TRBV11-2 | TGTGCCAGCAGCTTATCAGGAAACACCATATATTTT | CASSLSGNTIYF
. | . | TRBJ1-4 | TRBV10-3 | TGTGCCATCAGTGATGACAGCGCGAGAGTGGAAAAACTGTTTTTT | CAISDDSARVEKLFF
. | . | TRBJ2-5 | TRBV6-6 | TGTGCCAGCAGTTCCTCCGGGGAGACCCAGTACTTC | CASSSSGETQYF
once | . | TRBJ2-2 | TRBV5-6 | TGTGCCAGCAGCTTGGGTCGGAGCACCGGGGAGCTGTTTTTT | CASSLGRSTGELFF
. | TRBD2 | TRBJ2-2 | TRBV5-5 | TGTGCCAGCAGCTTGTTAGCGGGGGCGACCGGGGAGCTGTTTTTT | CASSLLAGATGELFF
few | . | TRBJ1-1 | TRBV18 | TGTGCCAGCTTGAACCACCAAATGGTCGACAGTAACACTGAAGCTTTCTTT | CASLNHQMVDSNTEAFF
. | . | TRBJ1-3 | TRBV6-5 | TGTGCCAGCATTGAATCAGGGGCTGGAAACACCATATATTTT | CASIESGAGNTIYF